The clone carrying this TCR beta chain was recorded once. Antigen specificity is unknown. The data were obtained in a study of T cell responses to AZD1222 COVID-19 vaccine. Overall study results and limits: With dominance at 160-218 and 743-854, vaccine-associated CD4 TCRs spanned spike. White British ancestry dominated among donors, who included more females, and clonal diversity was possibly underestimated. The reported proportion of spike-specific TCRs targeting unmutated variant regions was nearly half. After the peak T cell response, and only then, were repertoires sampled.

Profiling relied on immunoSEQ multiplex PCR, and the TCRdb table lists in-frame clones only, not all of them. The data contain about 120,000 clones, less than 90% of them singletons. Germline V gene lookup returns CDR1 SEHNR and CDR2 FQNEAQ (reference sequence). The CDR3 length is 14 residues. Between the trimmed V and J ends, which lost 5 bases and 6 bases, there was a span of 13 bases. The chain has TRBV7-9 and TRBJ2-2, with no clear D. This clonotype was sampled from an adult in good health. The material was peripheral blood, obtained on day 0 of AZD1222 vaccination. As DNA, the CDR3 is TGTGCCAGCAGCCCACGGGCCGGAGCCGGGGAGCTGTTTTTT. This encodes CASSPRAGAGELFF.